This TCR beta chain was identified during a study of blood T cell repertoires in COVID-19. Turning to the study itself: The United States, Italy and Spain supplied acute and convalescent COVID-19 samples. Sample material is recorded as cDNA or gDNA derived from T cells, B-cell-depleted T cells, or PBMCs.

Original processing notes: Reference gene primer amplification gave nucleated cell count estimates. Here immunoSEQ multiplex PCR was the method, and the copy in TCRdb shows in-frame clones only, minus some. That table furnishes V, J and clone size, whereas the DNA furnished D and trimming. The table lists some 150,000 clones, around 83% of them singletons. The CDR3 loop spans 13 amino acids. Germline-derived CDR1 and CDR2 are SNHLY and FYNNEI. The V end was cut by 6 bases, the J end by 6 bases, with 11 bases between. The rearrangement uses TRBV2 and TRBJ2-2, with D tentatively TRBD2 (5 bases). The TCR originated in a human donor in a cohort sampled during active COVID-19. Sequencing input: peripheral blood. The CDR3 DNA follows: TGTGCCAGCAGCGTAACGGGGTCCGGGGAGCTGTTTTTT. Translating gives CASSVTGSGELFF.